The sequence of this TCR beta chain was determined in a study of cytomegalovirus exposure and HLA in healthy donors. Points from the study as a whole: A further, later analysis showed that HLA-associated TCR beta chains (compared with equally common others) were more clonally expanded.

CDR1 SQVTM and CDR2 ANQGSEA come from the germline V gene. The CDR3 spans 16 residues. V lost 6 bases and J lost 7; bases outside the gene matches: 15. Both 60 Vbeta primers and 13 Jbeta primers went into the PCR. As originally analysed: Counted up in a later analysis, unique TCR beta chains came to 65 million to 80 million, with some 9.9 million shared. Here immunoSEQ multiplex PCR was the method, and the copy in TCRdb shows in-frame clones only, minus some. V and J calls and clone size are as listed in that table; D and trimming were resolved from the DNA. This sample has about 60,000 clones, with 80% found just once. Of note for this clone: Its antigen remains unidentified.

The genes are TRBV29-1 and TRBJ2-1, with 10 bases aligning to TRBD2. The TCR comes from a male donor in good health and CMV-seronegative. Sequenced input: PBMCs. In DNA form, the CDR3 reads TGCAGCGTCAACGCGGTAGCGGGGGGCCTGGGGAATGAGCAGTTCTTC. Its translation is CSVNAVAGGLGNEQFF.